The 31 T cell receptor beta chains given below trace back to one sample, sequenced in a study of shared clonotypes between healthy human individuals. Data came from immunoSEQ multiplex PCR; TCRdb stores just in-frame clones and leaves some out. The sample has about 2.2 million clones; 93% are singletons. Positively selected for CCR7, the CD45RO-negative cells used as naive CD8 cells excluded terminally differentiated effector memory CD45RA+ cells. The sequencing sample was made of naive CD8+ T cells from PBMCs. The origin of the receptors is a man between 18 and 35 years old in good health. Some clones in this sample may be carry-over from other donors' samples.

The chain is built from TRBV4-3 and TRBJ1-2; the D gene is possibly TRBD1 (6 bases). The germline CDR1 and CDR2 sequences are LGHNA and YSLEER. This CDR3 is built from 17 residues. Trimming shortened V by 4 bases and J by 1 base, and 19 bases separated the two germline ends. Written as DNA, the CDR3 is TGCGCCAGCAGCCCTCAGGGGCCGCAGATACTTAACTATGGCTACACCTTC. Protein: CASSPQGPQILNYGYTF.

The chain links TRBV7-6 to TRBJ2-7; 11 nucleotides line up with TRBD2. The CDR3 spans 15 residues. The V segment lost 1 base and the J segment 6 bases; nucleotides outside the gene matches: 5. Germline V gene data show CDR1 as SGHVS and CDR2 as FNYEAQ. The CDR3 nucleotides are TGTGCCAGCAGCTTAGGAGGAGGACTAGCGGGCGAGCAGTACTTC. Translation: CASSLGGGLAGEQYF.

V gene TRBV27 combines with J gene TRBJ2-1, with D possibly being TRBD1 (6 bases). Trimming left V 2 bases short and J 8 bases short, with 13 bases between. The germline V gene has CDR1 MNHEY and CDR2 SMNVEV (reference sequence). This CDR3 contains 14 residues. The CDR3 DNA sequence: TGTGCCAGCAGTTTACTCACAGGGTCGGATGAGCAGTTCTTC. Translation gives CASSLLTGSDEQFF.

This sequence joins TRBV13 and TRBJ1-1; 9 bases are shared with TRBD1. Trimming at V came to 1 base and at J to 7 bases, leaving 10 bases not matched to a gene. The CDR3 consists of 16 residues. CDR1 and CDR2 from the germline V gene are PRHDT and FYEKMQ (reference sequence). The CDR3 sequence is CASSLVAGQGRHEAFF. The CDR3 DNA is TGTGCCAGCAGCTTAGTCGCGGGACAGGGACGCCATGAAGCTTTCTTT.

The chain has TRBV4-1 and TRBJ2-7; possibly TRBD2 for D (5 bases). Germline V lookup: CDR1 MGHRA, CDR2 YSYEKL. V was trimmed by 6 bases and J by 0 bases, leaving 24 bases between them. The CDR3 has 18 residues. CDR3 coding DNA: TGCGCCAGCAGTTTTTTCCCACCCCAGACGGGGTACTCCTACGAGCAGTACTTC. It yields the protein CASSFFPPQTGYSYEQYF.

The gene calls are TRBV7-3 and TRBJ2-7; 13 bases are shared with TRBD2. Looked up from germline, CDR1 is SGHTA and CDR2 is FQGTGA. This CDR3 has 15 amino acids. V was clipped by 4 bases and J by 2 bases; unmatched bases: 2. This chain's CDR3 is CASSWTSGRAYEQYF. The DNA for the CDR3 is TGTGCCAGCAGCTGGACTAGCGGGAGAGCCTACGAGCAGTACTTC. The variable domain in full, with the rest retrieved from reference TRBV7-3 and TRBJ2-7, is GAGVSQTPSNKVTEKGKYVELRCDPISGHTALYWYRQSLGQGPEFLIYFQGTGAADDSGLPNDRFFAVRPEGSVSTLKIQRTERGDSAVYLCASSWTSGRAYEQYFGPGTRLTVT.

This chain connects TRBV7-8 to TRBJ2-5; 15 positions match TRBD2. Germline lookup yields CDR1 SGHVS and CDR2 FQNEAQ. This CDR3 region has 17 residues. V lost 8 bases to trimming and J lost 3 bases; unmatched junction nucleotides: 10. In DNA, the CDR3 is TGTGCCAGCGGTTTGGGACTAGCGGGAGGAGGAAAAGAGACCCAGTACTTC. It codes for CASGLGLAGGGKETQYF.

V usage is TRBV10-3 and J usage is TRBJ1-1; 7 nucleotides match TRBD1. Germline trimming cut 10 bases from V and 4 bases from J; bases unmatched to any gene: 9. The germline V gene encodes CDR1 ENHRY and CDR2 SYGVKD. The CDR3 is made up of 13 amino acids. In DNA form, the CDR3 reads TGTGCCACCCTGGAGCAGGGGGGCACTGAAGCTTTCTTT. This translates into CATLEQGGTEAFF.

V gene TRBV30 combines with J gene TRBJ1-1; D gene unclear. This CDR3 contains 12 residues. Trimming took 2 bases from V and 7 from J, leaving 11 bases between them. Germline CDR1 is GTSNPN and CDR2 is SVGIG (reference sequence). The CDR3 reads CAWSPIGNEAFF. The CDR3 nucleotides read TGTGCCTGGAGTCCCATTGGAAATGAAGCTTTCTTT.

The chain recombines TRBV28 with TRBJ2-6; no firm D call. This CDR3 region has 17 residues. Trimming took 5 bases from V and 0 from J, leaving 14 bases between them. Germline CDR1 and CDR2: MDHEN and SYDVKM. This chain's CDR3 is CASSIRLTVSGANVLTF. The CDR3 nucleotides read TGTGCCAGCAGTATACGCCTTACGGTCTCTGGGGCCAACGTCCTGACTTTC.

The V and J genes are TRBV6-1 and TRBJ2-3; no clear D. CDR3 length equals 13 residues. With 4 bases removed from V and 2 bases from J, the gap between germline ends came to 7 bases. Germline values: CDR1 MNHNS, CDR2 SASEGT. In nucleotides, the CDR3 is TGTGCCAGCAGTGGAGATTACACAGATACGCAGTATTTT. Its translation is CASSGDYTDTQYF.

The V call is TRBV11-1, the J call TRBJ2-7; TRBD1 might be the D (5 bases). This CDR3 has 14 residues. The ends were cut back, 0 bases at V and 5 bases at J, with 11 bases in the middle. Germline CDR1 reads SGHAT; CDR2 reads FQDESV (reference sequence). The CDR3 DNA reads TGTGCCAGCAGCTTAGCCAGGGAAGGAGACGAGCAGTACTTC. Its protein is CASSLAREGDEQYF.

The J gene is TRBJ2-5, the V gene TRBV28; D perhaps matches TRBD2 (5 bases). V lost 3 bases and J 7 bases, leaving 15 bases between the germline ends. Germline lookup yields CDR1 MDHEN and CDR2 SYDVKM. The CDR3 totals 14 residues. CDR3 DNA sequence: TGTGCCAGCAGTTTGTCTGGGTTTGCGGGGACCCAGTACTTC. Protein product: CASSLSGFAGTQYF.

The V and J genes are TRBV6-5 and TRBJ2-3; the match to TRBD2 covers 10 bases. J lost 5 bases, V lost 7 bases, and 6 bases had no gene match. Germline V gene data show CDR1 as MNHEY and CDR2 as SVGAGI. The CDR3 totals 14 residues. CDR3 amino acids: CASTGTSARDTQYF. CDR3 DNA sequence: TGTGCCAGCACCGGGACTAGCGCCCGAGATACGCAGTATTTT.

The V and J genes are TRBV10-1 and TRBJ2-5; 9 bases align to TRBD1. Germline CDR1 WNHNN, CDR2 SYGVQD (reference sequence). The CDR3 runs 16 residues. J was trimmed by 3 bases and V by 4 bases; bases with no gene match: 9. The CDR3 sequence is CASSAGQTGGKETQYF. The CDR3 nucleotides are TGCGCCAGCAGTGCGGGCCAGACAGGGGGGAAAGAGACCCAGTACTTC.

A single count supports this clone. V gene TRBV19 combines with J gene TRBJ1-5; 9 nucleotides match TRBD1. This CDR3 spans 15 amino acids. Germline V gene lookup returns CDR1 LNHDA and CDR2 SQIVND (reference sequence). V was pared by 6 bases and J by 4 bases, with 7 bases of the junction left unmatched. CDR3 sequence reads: CASRAGTGYNQPQHF. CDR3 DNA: TGTGCCAGTAGGGCCGGGACAGGGTATAATCAGCCCCAGCATTTT.

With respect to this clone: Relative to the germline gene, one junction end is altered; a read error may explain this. CDR3 coding DNA: TGTGCCAACAGTACTGGGCGGGGAGGCACAGATACGCAGTATTTT. Its translation: CANSTGRGGTDTQYF. This chain uses TRBV6-4 with TRBJ2-3, with a weak D call TRBD2 (6 bases). Germline-derived CDR1 and CDR2 are MRHNA and SNTAGT. The CDR3 consists of 15 residues.

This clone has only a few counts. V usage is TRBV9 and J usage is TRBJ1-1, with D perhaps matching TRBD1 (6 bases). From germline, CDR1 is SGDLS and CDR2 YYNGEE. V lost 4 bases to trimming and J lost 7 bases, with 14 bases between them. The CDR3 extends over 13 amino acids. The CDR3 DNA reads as TGTGCCAGCAGCCCCCCGGACAGATATGAAGCTTTCTTT. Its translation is CASSPPDRYEAFF.

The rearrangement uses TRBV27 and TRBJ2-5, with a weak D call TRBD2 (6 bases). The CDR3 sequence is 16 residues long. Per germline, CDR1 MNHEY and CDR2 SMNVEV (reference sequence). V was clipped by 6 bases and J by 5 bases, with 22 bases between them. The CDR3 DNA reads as TGTGCCAGCAGCGACTGGGGAGGCCCGAGGCGCGAGACCCAGTACTTC. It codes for CASSDWGGPRRETQYF.

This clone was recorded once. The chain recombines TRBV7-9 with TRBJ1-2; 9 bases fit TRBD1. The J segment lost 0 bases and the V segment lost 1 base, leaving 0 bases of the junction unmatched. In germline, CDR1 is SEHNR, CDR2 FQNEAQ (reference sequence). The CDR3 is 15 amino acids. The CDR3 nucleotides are TGTGCCAGCAGCTTAGGGGACAGGGCTAACTATGGCTACACCTTC. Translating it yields CASSLGDRANYGYTF.

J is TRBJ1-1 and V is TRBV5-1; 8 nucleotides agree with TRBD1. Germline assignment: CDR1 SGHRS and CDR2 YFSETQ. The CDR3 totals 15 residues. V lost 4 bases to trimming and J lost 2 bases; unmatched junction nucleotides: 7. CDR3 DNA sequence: TGCGCCAGCAGCAACGGACAGGGAGGTAACACTGAAGCTTTCTTT. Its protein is CASSNGQGGNTEAFF.

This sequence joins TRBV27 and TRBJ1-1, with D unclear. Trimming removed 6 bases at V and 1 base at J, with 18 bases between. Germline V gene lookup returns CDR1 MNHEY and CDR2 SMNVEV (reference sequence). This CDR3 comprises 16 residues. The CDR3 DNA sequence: TGTGCCAGCAGCCGGGTATTAGGTATAGAGAACACTGAAGCTTTCTTT. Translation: CASSRVLGIENTEAFF.

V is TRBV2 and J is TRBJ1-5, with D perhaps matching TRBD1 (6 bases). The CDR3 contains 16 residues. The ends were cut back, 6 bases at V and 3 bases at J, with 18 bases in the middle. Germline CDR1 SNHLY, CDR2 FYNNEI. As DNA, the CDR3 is TGTGCCAGCAGGGGGACACGCGGAACCCTCAATCAGCCCCAGCATTTT. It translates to CASRGTRGTLNQPQHF.

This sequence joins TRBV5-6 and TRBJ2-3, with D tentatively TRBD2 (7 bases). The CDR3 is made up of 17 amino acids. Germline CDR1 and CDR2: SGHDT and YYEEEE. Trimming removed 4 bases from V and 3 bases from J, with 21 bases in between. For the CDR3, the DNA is TGTGCCAGCAGCCGCCAGGGGAGCGGGACTGTAACAGATACGCAGTATTTT. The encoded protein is CASSRQGSGTVTDTQYF.

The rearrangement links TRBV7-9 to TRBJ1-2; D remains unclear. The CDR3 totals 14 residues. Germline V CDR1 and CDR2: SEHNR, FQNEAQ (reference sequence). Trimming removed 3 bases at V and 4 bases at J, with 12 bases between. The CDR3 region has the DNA TGTGCCAGCAGCTTCGGTCCGGCCTTCTATGGCTACACCTTC. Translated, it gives CASSFGPAFYGYTF. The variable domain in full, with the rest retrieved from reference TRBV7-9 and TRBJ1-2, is DTGVSQNPRHKITKRGQNVTFRCDPISEHNRLYWYRQTLGQGPEFLTYFQNEAQLEKSRLLSDRFSAERPKGSFSTLEIQRTEQGDSAMYLCASSFGPAFYGYTFGSGTRLTVV.

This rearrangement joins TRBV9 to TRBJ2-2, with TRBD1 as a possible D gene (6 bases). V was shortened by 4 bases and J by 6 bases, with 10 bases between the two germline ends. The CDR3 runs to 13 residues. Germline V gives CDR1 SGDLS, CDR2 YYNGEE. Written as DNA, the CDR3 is TGTGCCAGCAGCAAAGAGGGGGCCGGGGAGCTGTTTTTT. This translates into CASSKEGAGELFF.

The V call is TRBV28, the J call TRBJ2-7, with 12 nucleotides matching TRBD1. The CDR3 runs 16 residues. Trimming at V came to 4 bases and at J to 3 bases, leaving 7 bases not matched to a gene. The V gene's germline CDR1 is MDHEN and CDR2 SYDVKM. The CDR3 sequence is CASSSRGTGGDYEQYF. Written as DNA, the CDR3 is TGTGCCAGCAGTTCCCGCGGGACAGGGGGCGACTACGAGCAGTACTTC.

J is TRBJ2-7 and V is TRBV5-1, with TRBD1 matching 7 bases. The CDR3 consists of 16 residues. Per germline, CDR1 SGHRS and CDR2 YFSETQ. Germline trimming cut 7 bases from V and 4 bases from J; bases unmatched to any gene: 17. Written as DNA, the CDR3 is TGCGCCAGCCAAGCTTTTCGACAGGGTGGGGGATACGAGCAGTACTTC. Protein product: CASQAFRQGGGYEQYF.

DNA for the CDR3: TGTGCCAGCAGCCCGTCAGTTGGGGGTCTTGGGACCGGGGAGCTGTTTTTT. Its translation: CASSPSVGGLGTGELFF. This sequence joins TRBV7-2 and TRBJ2-2; D might be TRBD1 or TRBD2, each matching 5 bases. Germline loops: CDR1 SGHTA, CDR2 FQGNSA. CDR3 size: 17 residues. The V and J ends lost 5 bases and 5 bases respectively, with 21 bases between them.

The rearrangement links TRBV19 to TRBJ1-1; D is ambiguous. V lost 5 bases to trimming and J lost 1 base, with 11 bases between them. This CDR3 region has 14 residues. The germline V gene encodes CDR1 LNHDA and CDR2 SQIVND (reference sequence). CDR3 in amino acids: CASSPLLRNTEAFF. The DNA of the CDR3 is TGTGCCAGTAGTCCCCTATTAAGGAACACTGAAGCTTTCTTT.

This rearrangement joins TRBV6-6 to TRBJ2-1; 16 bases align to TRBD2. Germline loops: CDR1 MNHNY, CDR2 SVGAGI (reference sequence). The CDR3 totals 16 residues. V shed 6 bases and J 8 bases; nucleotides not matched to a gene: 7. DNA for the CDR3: TGTGCCAGCAGGGGGACTAGCGGGAGGGCCAACCATGAGCAGTTCTTC. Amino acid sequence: CASRGTSGRANHEQFF.